The clone carrying this TCR beta chain was counted many times. Before thyroid surgery, none of the patients had received any treatment. The sample comes from a study of metastatic and nonmetastatic thyroid tumors. TCRdb called clones again from the PCR reads with MiXCR. The sample records approximately 90,000 clones, about 9.1% being singletons. The V end was cut by 5 bases, the J end by 6 bases, with 22 bases between. Germline CDR1 is MNHNS and CDR2 is SASEGT. The CDR3 is 17 amino acids. The source of this sequence is a female donor with papillary thyroid cancer or a benign thyroid nodule (not recorded which). Some clones in this sample may be carry-over from other donors' samples. V usage is TRBV6-1 and J usage is TRBJ1-4; tentative D call: TRBD1 (6 bases). Sample: blood. The CDR3 DNA is TGTGCCAGCAGTATTTGGAGGGGGGGTTCCAATTATGAAAAACTGTTTTTT. It encodes CASSIWRGGSNYEKLFF.